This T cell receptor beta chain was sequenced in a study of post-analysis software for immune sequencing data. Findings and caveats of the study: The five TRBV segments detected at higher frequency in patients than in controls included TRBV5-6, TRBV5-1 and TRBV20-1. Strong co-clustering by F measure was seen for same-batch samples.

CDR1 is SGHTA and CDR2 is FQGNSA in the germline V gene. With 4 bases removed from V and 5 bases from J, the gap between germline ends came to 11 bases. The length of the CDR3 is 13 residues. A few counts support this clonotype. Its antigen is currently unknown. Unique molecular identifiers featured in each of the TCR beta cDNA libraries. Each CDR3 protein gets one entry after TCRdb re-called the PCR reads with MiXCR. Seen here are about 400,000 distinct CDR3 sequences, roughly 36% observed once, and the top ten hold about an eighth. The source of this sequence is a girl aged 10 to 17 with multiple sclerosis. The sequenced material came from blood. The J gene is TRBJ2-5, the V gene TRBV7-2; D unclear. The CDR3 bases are TGTGCCAGCAGCTCGACGGTTGTGGAGACCCAGTACTTC. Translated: CASSSTVVETQYF.